A selection of T cell receptor beta chains follows, all from one sample in a study of PD-L1 blockade in urothelial cancer. Generated by immunoSEQ multiplex PCR, the TCRdb table keeps only in-frame clones and is missing some. This table has 50,000 or so clones, around 82% appearing once. The sample consisted of PBMCs, taken around atezolizumab (anti-PD-L1) treatment. These receptors came from a man between 40 and 49 years old with urothelial cancer. CDR3s include the opening cysteine and the closing phenylalanine or tryptophan.

>TRBV2|TRBJ2-5|17
CASSDLLGGRSQETQYF
>TRBV6-6|TRBJ2-1|14
CASSRGGSYNEQFF
>TRBV19|TRBJ2-1|12
CASSYRYNEQFF
>TRBV18|TRBJ2-2|16
CASQYDGWSNTGELFF
>TRBV10-3|TRBJ2-3|15
CAISGVTSVTDTQYF
>TRBV6-5|TRBJ1-2|12
CASSSGSYGYTF
>TRBV29-1|TRBJ2-7|14
CSVEAWQGGHEQYF
>TRBV5-1|TRBJ2-2|15
CASSPPVGGTGELFF
>TRBV7-2|TRBJ2-1|16
CASSLSRTSGYNEQFF
>TRBV5-1|TRBJ2-3|17
CASSLVGLGGRTDTQYF
>TRBV5-1|TRBJ2-5|14
CASSAGQNQETQYF